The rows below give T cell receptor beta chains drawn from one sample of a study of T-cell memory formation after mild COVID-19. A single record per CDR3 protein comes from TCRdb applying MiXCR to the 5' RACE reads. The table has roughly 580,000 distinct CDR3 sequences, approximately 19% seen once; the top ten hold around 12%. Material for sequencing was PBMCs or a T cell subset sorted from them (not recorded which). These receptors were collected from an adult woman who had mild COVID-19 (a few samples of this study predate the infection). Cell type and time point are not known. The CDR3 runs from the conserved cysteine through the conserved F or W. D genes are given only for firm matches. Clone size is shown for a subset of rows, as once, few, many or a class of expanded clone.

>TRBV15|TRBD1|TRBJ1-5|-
CATSRPQGINQPQHF
TGTGCCACCAGCAGGCCACAGGGGATCAATCAGCCCCAGCATTTT
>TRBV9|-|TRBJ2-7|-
CASSVGQTYEQYF
TGTGCCAGCAGCGTAGGTCAGACCTACGAGCAGTACTTC
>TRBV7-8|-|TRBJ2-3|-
CASTSQGALMDTQYF
TGTGCCAGCACCTCCCAAGGAGCGCTGATGGATACGCAGTATTTT
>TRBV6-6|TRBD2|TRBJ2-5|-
CASSYSLGGSGGRETQYF
TGTGCCAGCAGTTACTCCCTCGGGGGTAGCGGGGGACGAGAGACCCAGTACTTC
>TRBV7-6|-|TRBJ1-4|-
CASSLERGATNEKLFF
TGTGCCAGCAGCTTAGAGAGAGGAGCAACTAATGAAAAACTGTTTTTT
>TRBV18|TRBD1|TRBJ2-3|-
CATSEGTGTQYF
TGTGCCACCTCGGAAGGGACAGGGACGCAGTATTTT
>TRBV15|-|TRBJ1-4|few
CATSVGTSATNEKLFF
TGTGCCACCAGCGTGGGGACGTCAGCAACTAATGAAAAACTGTTTTTT
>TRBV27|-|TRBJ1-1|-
CASSVTPHRLEAFF
TGTGCCAGCAGTGTAACGCCCCACAGGCTTGAAGCTTTCTTT
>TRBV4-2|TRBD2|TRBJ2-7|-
CASSQLLGLGTNEQYF
TGTGCCAGCAGCCAACTTCTGGGACTAGGAACCAACGAGCAGTACTTC
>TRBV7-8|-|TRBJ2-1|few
CASSFFPGAESEIYNEQFF
TGTGCCAGCAGCTTCTTCCCTGGGGCGGAATCCGAGATTTACAATGAGCAGTTCTTC
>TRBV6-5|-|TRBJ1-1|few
CASSPREATEAFF
TGTGCCAGCAGTCCCCGGGAGGCCACTGAAGCTTTCTTT
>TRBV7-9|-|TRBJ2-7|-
CASILEEGGSYEQYF
TGTGCCAGCATCCTCGAGGAGGGCGGCTCCTACGAGCAGTACTTC
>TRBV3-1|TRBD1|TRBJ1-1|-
CASSGTGVF
TGTGCCAGCAGCGGGACAGGGGTGTTT
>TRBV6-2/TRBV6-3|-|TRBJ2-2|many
CASSYSLRDRTGELFF
TGTGCCAGCAGTTACTCTTTGCGGGACCGCACCGGGGAGCTGTTTTTT
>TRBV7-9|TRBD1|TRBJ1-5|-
CASSPPGQGSQPQHF
TGTGCCAGCAGCCCCCCGGGACAGGGGAGTCAGCCCCAGCATTTT
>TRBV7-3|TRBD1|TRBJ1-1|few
CASSPGTGLNTEAFF
TGTGCCAGCAGCCCCGGGACAGGACTGAACACTGAAGCTTTCTTT
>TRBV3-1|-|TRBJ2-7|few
CASTDNYEQYF
TGTGCCAGCACCGACAACTACGAGCAGTACTTC
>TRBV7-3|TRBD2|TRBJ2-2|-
CASSLSGTSSSAGELFF
TGTGCCAGCAGCTTATCCGGGACTAGCAGTTCTGCCGGGGAGCTGTTTTTT
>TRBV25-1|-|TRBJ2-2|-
CASISRNTGELFF
TGTGCCAGCATTTCCAGGAACACCGGGGAGCTGTTTTTT
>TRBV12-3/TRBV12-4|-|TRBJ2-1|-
CASRGSGPYNEQFF
TGTGCCAGCAGAGGGAGTGGGCCCTACAATGAGCAGTTCTTC
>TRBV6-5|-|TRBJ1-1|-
CASGNGAEAFF
TGTGCCAGCGGAAACGGCGCTGAAGCTTTCTTT
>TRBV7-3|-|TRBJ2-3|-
CASSLGPRGSTDTQYF
TGTGCCAGCAGCTTAGGTCCGCGGGGAAGCACAGATACGCAGTATTTT
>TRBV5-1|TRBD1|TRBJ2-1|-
CASTESSGTGFPNEQFF
TGCGCCAGCACCGAATCTTCCGGGACAGGGTTCCCCAATGAGCAGTTCTTC
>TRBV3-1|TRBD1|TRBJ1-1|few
CASSRRQGPGNTEAFF
TGTGCCAGCAGCCGGCGACAGGGGCCGGGGAACACTGAAGCTTTCTTT
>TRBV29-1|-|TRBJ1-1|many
CSVAPSLYTEAFF
TGCAGCGTTGCCCCATCTCTCTACACTGAAGCTTTCTTT
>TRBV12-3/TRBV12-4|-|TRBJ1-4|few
CASSDRNVNEKLFF
TGTGCCAGCAGTGACAGGAACGTTAACGAAAAACTGTTTTTT
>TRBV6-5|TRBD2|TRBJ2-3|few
CASSSPTSAKGVASDTQYF
TGTGCCAGCAGTTCTCCCACTAGCGCGAAGGGAGTTGCATCAGATACGCAGTATTTT
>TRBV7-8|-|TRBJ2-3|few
CASSLAAAGGTDTQYF
TGTGCCAGCAGCTTAGCGGCGGCAGGGGGCACAGATACGCAGTATTTT
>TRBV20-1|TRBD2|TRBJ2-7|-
CSARDWTSGTLNGEQYF
TGCAGTGCTAGAGATTGGACTAGCGGGACCTTAAATGGGGAGCAGTACTTC
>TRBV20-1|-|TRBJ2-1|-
CSAKTGSTYNEQFF
TGCAGTGCTAAAACAGGGTCAACCTACAATGAGCAGTTCTTC
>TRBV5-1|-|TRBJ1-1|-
CASSLGPQGSGQTEAFF
TGCGCCAGCAGCTTGGGTCCCCAGGGGTCGGGACAAACTGAAGCTTTCTTT
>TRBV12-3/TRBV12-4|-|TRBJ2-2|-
CASSLNPYLNTGELFF
TGTGCCAGCAGTCTCAATCCGTACCTGAACACCGGGGAGCTGTTTTTT
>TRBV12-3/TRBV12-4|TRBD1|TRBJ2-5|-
CATSPRDRGLKTQYF
TGTGCCACCTCCCCCCGGGACAGGGGTTTGAAGACCCAGTACTTC
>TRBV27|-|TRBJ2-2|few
CASSPPGSGELFF
TGTGCCAGCAGTCCGCCGGGGTCCGGGGAGCTGTTTTTT
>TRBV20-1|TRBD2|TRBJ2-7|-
CSVTQREPGEQYF
TGCAGTGTAACACAGCGGGAGCCGGGGGAGCAGTACTTC
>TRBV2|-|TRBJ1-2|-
CASSLGLPNYGYTF
TGTGCCAGCAGTTTGGGACTGCCCAACTATGGCTACACCTTC
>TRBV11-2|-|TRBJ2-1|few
CASSLGVPGGSYNEQFF
TGTGCCAGCAGCTTAGGGGTACCGGGTGGGTCCTACAATGAGCAGTTCTTC
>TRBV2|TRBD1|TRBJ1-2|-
CASSYLSQGGYGYTF
TGTGCCAGCAGTTACCTAAGCCAGGGGGGGTATGGCTACACCTTC
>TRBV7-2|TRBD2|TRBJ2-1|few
CASSFTGTSGISYNEQFF
TGTGCCAGCAGCTTTACCGGGACTAGCGGGATCTCCTACAATGAGCAGTTCTTC
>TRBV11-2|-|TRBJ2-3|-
CASSPGLFVGTDTQYF
TGTGCCAGCAGCCCAGGACTCTTTGTGGGCACAGATACGCAGTATTTT
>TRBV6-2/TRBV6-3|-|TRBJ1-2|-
CASSYPLYGYTF
TGTGCCAGCAGTTATCCCCTCTATGGCTACACCTTC
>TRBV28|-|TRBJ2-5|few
CASSLWSQALFGTQYF
TGTGCCAGCAGTTTATGGTCCCAGGCCCTGTTCGGGACCCAGTACTTC
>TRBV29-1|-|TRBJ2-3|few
CSVEVLSTQYF
TGCAGCGTTGAAGTCCTCTCTACGCAGTATTTT
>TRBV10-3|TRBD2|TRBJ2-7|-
CAISLAESYEQYF
TGTGCCATCAGTCTAGCGGAGAGTTACGAGCAGTACTTC
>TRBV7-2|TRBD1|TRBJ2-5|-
CASSIPGQGETQYF
TGTGCCAGCAGTATACCGGGACAGGGAGAGACCCAGTACTTC
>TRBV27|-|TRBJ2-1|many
CASNVGGNHRSTQFF
TGTGCCAGTAATGTAGGGGGTAACCACCGGTCCACGCAGTTCTTC
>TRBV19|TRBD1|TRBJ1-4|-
CASSISDREGEKLFF
TGTGCCAGTAGTATTTCTGACAGGGAAGGTGAAAAACTGTTTTTT
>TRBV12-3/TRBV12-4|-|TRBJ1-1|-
CASSSAISYNREAFF
TGTGCCAGCAGTTCAGCTATATCCTACAACAGGGAAGCTTTCTTT
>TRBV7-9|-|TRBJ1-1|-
CASRQNSEGTEAFF
TGTGCCAGCAGACAAAATAGTGAGGGCACTGAAGCTTTCTTT
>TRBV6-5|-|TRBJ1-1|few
CASSYQLVGSGMNTEAFF
TGTGCCAGCAGTTATCAACTAGTAGGGTCGGGGATGAACACTGAAGCTTTCTTT
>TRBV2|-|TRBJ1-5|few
CASSEAGAPGEPQHF
TGTGCCAGCAGTGAAGCCGGAGCCCCTGGAGAGCCCCAGCATTTT
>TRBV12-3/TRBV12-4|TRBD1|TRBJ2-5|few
CASSLGTGLRKTQYF
TGTGCCAGCAGTTTGGGGACAGGGCTTCGGAAGACCCAGTACTTC
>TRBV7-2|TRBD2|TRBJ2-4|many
CASSLGGTKNIQYF
TGTGCCAGCAGCCTGGGGGGGACCAAAAACATTCAGTACTTC
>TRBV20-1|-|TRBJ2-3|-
CSARDLRITDTQYF
TGCAGTGCTAGAGATTTGCGGATCACAGATACGCAGTATTTT
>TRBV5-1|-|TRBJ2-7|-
CASNSWPGPGAGDEQYF
TGCGCCAGTAACAGTTGGCCCGGTCCGGGGGCGGGTGACGAGCAGTACTTC
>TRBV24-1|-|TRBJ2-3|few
CATSEEPDTQYF
TGTGCCACCAGTGAAGAACCAGATACGCAGTATTTT
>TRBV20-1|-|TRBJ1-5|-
CSARVAGEVDQPQHF
TGCAGTGCTAGAGTTGCAGGGGAGGTAGATCAGCCCCAGCATTTT
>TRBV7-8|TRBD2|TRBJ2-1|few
CASSLPSGAGGVNYNEQFF
TGTGCCAGCAGCTTACCGTCCGGGGCGGGGGGCGTTAACTACAATGAGCAGTTCTTC
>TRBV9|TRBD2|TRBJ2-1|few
CASSAGASGSYNEQFF
TGTGCCAGCAGCGCGGGAGCTAGCGGCTCCTACAATGAGCAGTTCTTC
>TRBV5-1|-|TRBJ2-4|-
CASSLGGVDAIQYF
TGCGCCAGCAGCTTGGGGGGCGTTGATGCCATTCAGTACTTC